This T cell receptor (beta chain) was identified during a study of vaccination and CD4 T cells after COVID-19 (dated by TCRdb to between 2021 and 2023). About the investigation overall: The convalescent cohort included six males and four females, with two Hispanic individuals, seven Caucasians, two Asians and one multiracial person. Control cultures used a CEFX viral epitope pool as positive control, an HIV-1 Nef peptide pool as negative control, or no peptide. Participants got two doses of the Pfizer-BioNTech BNT162b2 vaccine (n=8) or two doses of the Moderna mRNA-1273 vaccine (n=2). Overlapping spike peptide pools from SARS-CoV-2 and from the common cold coronaviruses HCoV-NL63, HCoV-OC43 and HCoV-229E were used as culture stimuli. Post-COVID blood samples were collected from convalescent patients a median of around 100 days after diagnosis, with a range of roughly 30 to 170 days. Post-vaccine blood samples were collected a median of about 69 days after the second vaccine dose, ranging from roughly 12 to 250 days. In an earlier paper using these donors, memory CD4+ T cell crossreactivity between SARS-CoV-2 and common cold coronavirus spike proteins was assessed at the TCR clonotype level. In 10 COVID-19 convalescent patients and a handful of infection-naive healthy vaccine recipients, researchers compared the spike-specific CD4+ TCR repertoire from before mRNA vaccination with the repertoire from after.

In regard to this clonotype: It lacks a known antigen. No much larger clonotype is one base removed from it; base qualities were not supplied.

The study at large found these results: Of the vaccine-specific clones found in convalescent patients, nearly all (304 of 307) were mono-reactive for SARS-CoV-2 spike instead of being cross-reactive with common cold coronaviruses. Among the post-vaccine SARS-CoV-2-reactive clones in convalescent patients, a median approximately 86% showed up only after vaccination, which suggests vaccine-specific priming. Although the median number of SARS-CoV-2-reactive clonotypes went up from roughly 20 after infection to about 38 after vaccination, the increase was not significant. Only a relatively small number of convalescent patients were included in the study, and early timepoints following natural infection were not analyzed.

Including the terminal cysteine and phenylalanine, the CDR3 comprises 15 residues. The read is trimmed to its CDR3 DNA, 45 bases read in frame from base 1. CDR1 SGHNT and CDR2 YYREEE were looked up in the germline V gene (reference sequence). Trimming takes 0 bases from V and 8 bases from J, and the germline ends sit 15 bases apart. The library was obtained by PCR. At the Johns Hopkins FTIC core, DNA from the cultured CD4+ T cells underwent TCR sequencing with the Oncomine TCR Beta short-read assay. Genomic DNA was extracted from the cultured CD4+ T cells with the QIAamp micro DNA kit. Oncomine TCR Beta libraries from cultured CD4+ T cells were pooled with unique dual indexes and sequenced on an Illumina iSeq 100. The published analysis was carried out like this. Non-productive sequences were removed, and CDR3s not starting with C, not ending with F or W, or shorter than 7 amino acids were discarded. Antigen-specific clonotypes were identified using the MANAFEST web application through comparison of peptide-stimulated wells with reference and other culture wells. Positive clones required FDR below 0.05, an odds ratio above 5, and productive frequency above 0.1% in at least two of three replicate wells. A clonotype was classed as cross-reactive if the clonotype showed significant expansion both in SARS-CoV-2 spike wells and in at least one common cold coronavirus spike condition. CDR3 homology was assessed with Levenshtein distances (stringdist) and unrooted phylogenetic trees (ape) in R version 3.6.1. TCRdb reprocessing: public reads trimmed at Q25 with fastp, clones called with MiXCR, in-frame beta chains kept. Under each unique CDR3 protein, matching rows form one entry showing the most common genes and DNA. The V and J calls shown here were made by TCRdb, not taken from the authors' results. The sample has 8,100 or so distinct CDR3 sequences on record, 53% of them singletons. Jointly, the top ten make up over 15% of the sample.

The treatment or condition label on this specimen signifies: roughly 10-day PBMC culture with coronavirus spike peptide pools or control peptides (ViraFEST assay). CD4+ T cells from unexposed donors were collected before the COVID-19 pandemic (2011-2018). To expand antigen-specific T cells with peptide pools and then pick out the expanded clonotypes through TCR sequencing, the study relied on the ViraFEST assay. Each well held millions of PBMCs cultured with around 10 ug/ml peptide pools in IMDM containing approximately 5% human AB serum and about 10 IU/ml IL-2. On days 3 and 7, half of the culture medium was replaced with fresh IL-2-containing medium. CD4+ T cells were isolated after around ten days of culture through negative selection using the EasySep CD4+ T cell isolation kit. Unexposed donor CD4+ T cells were tested for reactivity to SARS-CoV-2 S and N and four common cold coronavirus spike pools, as cell number allowed. PBMCs were separated from whole blood using Ficoll-Paque Plus gradient centrifugation and then either used fresh or cryopreserved at -140C. In general, triplicate wells were set up for every culture condition. The leukapheresis product for the unexposed donors was obtained through commercial purchase.

This sequence originates from a human donor in good health. The sequenced sample consisted of CD4+ T cells from blood, cultured in vitro. This sequence uses TRBV5-4 and TRBJ2-1, with a weak D call of TRBD1 (6 bases match). The CDR3 loop reads CASSLATGWLDEQFF. In nucleotides, the sequence is TGTGCCAGCAGCTTGGCCACAGGGTGGCTTGATGAGCAGTTCTTC.